These 20 T cell receptor beta chains came from one sample sequenced in a study of T cell responses to AZD1222 COVID-19 vaccine. Here immunoSEQ multiplex PCR was the method, and the copy in TCRdb shows in-frame clones only, minus some. The repertoire consists of roughly 80,000 clones, with approximately 88% occurring once and the leading ten covering approximately 4.5%. Source: peripheral blood, taken on day 0 of MenACWY control vaccination. These receptors originate from an adult in good health.

This sequence joins TRBV7-8 and TRBJ2-7, with 7 bases fitting TRBD2. The ends lost 2 bases at V and 3 bases at J; junction bases unmatched: 7. In germline, CDR1 is SGHVS, CDR2 FQNEAQ. This CDR3 is 15 amino acids long. CDR3 loop: CASSLSWEGFYEQYF. In DNA form, the CDR3 reads TGTGCCAGCAGCTTATCGTGGGAGGGCTTCTACGAGCAGTACTTC.

In its sample, this clone was seen once. V is TRBV19 and J is TRBJ1-2; 10 bases are a match to TRBD1. There are 14 residues in the CDR3. Germline V gene lookup returns CDR1 LNHDA and CDR2 SQIVND (reference sequence). Germline trimming cut 6 bases from V and 8 bases from J; bases unmatched to any gene: 9. The CDR3 region is CASSHPDRGKGYTF. CDR3 sequence (DNA): TGTGCCAGTAGCCACCCGGACAGGGGGAAAGGCTACACCTTC.

The chain has TRBV27 and TRBJ2-1, with TRBD2 identical over 8 bases. With V trimmed by 7 bases and J by 7 bases, 9 bases remained unmatched. From germline, CDR1 is MNHEY and CDR2 SMNVEV (reference sequence). This CDR3 comprises 14 residues. Here the CDR3 DNA reads TGTGCCAGCACCGCAACTAGCGGTTCAAATGAGCAGTTCTTC. It specifies CASTATSGSNEQFF.

This clone was seen once. The chain employs TRBV7-9 and TRBJ2-3; the D gene is possibly TRBD1 (6 bases). The germline CDR1 and CDR2 sequences are SEHNR and FQNEAQ (reference sequence). This CDR3 region has 15 residues. Trimming cost V 1 base and J 2 bases, with 10 bases left between them. CDR3 sequence: CASSLEGEITDTQYF. CDR3 nucleotide sequence: TGTGCCAGCAGCTTAGAGGGGGAAATCACAGATACGCAGTATTTT. Full variable domain (rest looked up from reference TRBV7-9 and TRBJ2-3): DTGVSQNPRHKITKRGQNVTFRCDPISEHNRLYWYRQTLGQGPEFLTYFQNEAQLEKSRLLSDRFSAERPKGSFSTLEIQRTEQGDSAMYLCASSLEGEITDTQYFGPGTRLTVL.

The rearrangement links TRBV19 to TRBJ2-7; 10 bases match TRBD1. V lost 7 bases, J lost 3 bases, and 3 bases stayed unmatched. The CDR3 runs to 13 residues. Germline CDR1 LNHDA, CDR2 SQIVND (reference sequence). The CDR3 region is CASKRTGGYEQYF. Here the CDR3 DNA reads TGTGCCAGTAAAAGGACAGGGGGCTACGAGCAGTACTTC.

This chain connects TRBV5-1 to TRBJ2-3; 9 positions match TRBD1. This CDR3 comprises 15 residues. Germline CDR1 is SGHRS and CDR2 is YFSETQ. The trim removed 0 bases at V and 6 bases at J, leaving 5 bases unmatched. The CDR3 bases are TGCGCCAGCAGCTTGGAGGGACAGGGTTCGGATACGCAGTATTTT. It codes for CASSLEGQGSDTQYF.

This clone is a singleton in its sample. V is TRBV27 and J is TRBJ2-7; D is possibly TRBD1 (6 bases). The CDR3 is 13 residues long. Germline V CDR1 and CDR2: MNHEY, SMNVEV (reference sequence). Trimming took 3 bases from V and 1 from J, leaving 7 bases between them. CDR3 protein: CASSLDSSYEQYF. In nucleotides, the CDR3 is TGTGCCAGCAGTTTGGACAGTTCCTACGAGCAGTACTTC.

The genes are TRBV6-4 and TRBJ2-3; D tentatively fits TRBD1 or TRBD2 (5 bases each). Trimming removed 1 base from V and 6 bases from J, with 11 bases in between. This CDR3 is 14 amino acids long. The germline CDR1 and CDR2 sequences are MRHNA and SNTAGT. The DNA for the CDR3 is TGTGCCAGCAGTGACTTGGGGGATTCGGATACGCAGTATTTT. As protein: CASSDLGDSDTQYF.

The rearrangement links TRBV7-2 to TRBJ2-2; TRBD2 matches at 9 bases. The germline V gene encodes CDR1 SGHTA and CDR2 FQGNSA. This CDR3 has 17 residues. J gave up 7 bases and V 2 bases, and 11 bases lay outside the gene matches. The CDR3 is CASSLPKGGRALGELFF. CDR3 in DNA: TGTGCCAGCAGCTTACCAAAAGGCGGGAGGGCCCTCGGGGAGCTGTTTTTT. Full variable domain (missing parts from reference TRBV7-2 and TRBJ2-2): GAGVSQSPSNKVTEKGKDVELRCDPISGHTALYWYRQSLGQGLEFLIYFQGNSAPDKSGLPSDRFSAERTGGSVSTLTIQRTQQEDSAVYLCASSLPKGGRALGELFFGEGSRLTVL.

This clone was observed once. The chain employs TRBV5-1 and TRBJ1-1; the D gene is possibly TRBD1 (6 bases). The CDR3 consists of 14 residues. V dropped 3 bases and J dropped 5 bases, with 14 bases sitting between them. Germline loops: CDR1 SGHRS, CDR2 YFSETQ. Written as DNA, the CDR3 is TGCGCCAGCAGCTGGCGGGGGCTGGGGACTGAAGCTTTCTTT. Amino acid sequence: CASSWRGLGTEAFF.

The gene calls are TRBV9 and TRBJ1-2, with D perhaps TRBD1 (6 bases). Trimming shortened V by 2 bases and J by 5 bases, and 13 bases separated the two germline ends. There are 14 residues in the CDR3. Germline V gives CDR1 SGDLS, CDR2 YYNGEE. CDR3 region: CASSVDGGGYGYTF. CDR3 nucleotide sequence: TGTGCCAGCAGCGTGGACGGGGGCGGGTATGGCTACACCTTC.

The genes are TRBV20-1 and TRBJ1-2, with TRBD1 as a possible D gene (6 bases). The germline gives CDR1 DFQATT, CDR2 SNEGSKA (reference sequence). The CDR3 covers 11 residues. V lost 4 bases and J lost 8, with 11 bases in between. The CDR3 DNA is TGCAGTGCTACGGCAGGGGTCGGCTACACCTTC. It translates to CSATAGVGYTF.

The chain uses TRBV19 and TRBJ2-3, with D hard to call. CDR3 length: 16 amino acids. The germline V gene encodes CDR1 LNHDA and CDR2 SQIVND (reference sequence). Trimming removed 8 bases from V and 2 bases from J, with 20 bases in between. In DNA form, the CDR3 reads TGTGCCAGTTCCCGACCGCAACCCCGTCCCACAGATACGCAGTATTTT. Residues: CASSRPQPRPTDTQYF.

This clone has a single count. The gene calls are TRBV7-2 and TRBJ2-7; D gene ambiguous. Per the germline V gene, CDR1 is SGHTA and CDR2 is FQGNSA. There are 16 residues in the CDR3. The V end was cut by 4 bases, the J end by 4 bases, with 20 bases between. The CDR3 DNA follows: TGTGCCAGCAGCTCTATCCCTGGCTTTGAAAGGTACGAGCAGTACTTC. Translation gives CASSSIPGFERYEQYF.

V and J are TRBV5-8 and TRBJ2-3, with 7 bases lining up with TRBD1. V shed 4 bases, J shed 0 bases, and the junction held 2 bases outside the gene matches. Germline CDR1 SGHTS, CDR2 YDEGEE. CDR3 size: 14 residues. The CDR3 nucleotides are TGTGCCAGCAGCGAGGGGGCTAGCACAGATACGCAGTATTTT. This sequence encodes CASSEGASTDTQYF.

The chain links TRBV30 to TRBJ2-7; the D gene is possibly TRBD2 (6 bases). The V gene lost 4 bases and the J gene lost 2 bases, with 12 bases spanning the gap. Per germline, CDR1 GTSNPN and CDR2 SVGIG (reference sequence). The length of the CDR3 is 13 residues. The CDR3 reads CAWTRDSAYEQYF. CDR3 in DNA: TGTGCCTGGACCCGGGACTCTGCCTACGAGCAGTACTTC.

V and J are TRBV12-3 or TRBV12-4 and TRBJ2-3, with 11 bases aligning to TRBD2. Trimming took 5 bases from V and 14 from J; bases not matched to a gene: 9. The CDR3 is 13 amino acids. The CDR3 DNA follows: TGTGCCAGCAGTGTACTGACTAGCGGGATATCGTATTTT. It encodes CASSVLTSGISYF.

J is TRBJ1-2 and V is TRBV5-1; D is unresolved. Germline V CDR1 and CDR2: SGHRS, YFSETQ. V was clipped by 3 bases and J by 3 bases, with 6 bases between them. The CDR3 length is 12 residues. CDR3 coding DNA: TGCGCCAGCAGCTCGAGTGACTATGGCTACACCTTC. This translates into CASSSSDYGYTF.

This chain joins TRBV2 and TRBJ1-5; 7 bases are shared with TRBD1. Germline values: CDR1 SNHLY, CDR2 FYNNEI. This CDR3 has 13 residues. The junction had 5 bases not matched to a gene; V was cut back by 10 bases and J by 2 bases. Here the CDR3 reads CATGGGRNQPQHF. CDR3 in DNA: TGTGCCACCGGAGGGGGCCGCAATCAGCCCCAGCATTTT.

The sample holds a few counts of this clone. The chain combines TRBV27 with TRBJ1-1; TRBD1 might be the D (6 bases). Germline V gene data show CDR1 as MNHEY and CDR2 as SMNVEV (reference sequence). The length of the CDR3 is 14 residues. V dropped 3 bases and J dropped 1 base, with 9 bases sitting between them. Here the CDR3 reads CASSLGAQNTEAFF. The DNA for the CDR3 is TGTGCCAGCAGTTTGGGGGCCCAGAACACTGAAGCTTTCTTT.